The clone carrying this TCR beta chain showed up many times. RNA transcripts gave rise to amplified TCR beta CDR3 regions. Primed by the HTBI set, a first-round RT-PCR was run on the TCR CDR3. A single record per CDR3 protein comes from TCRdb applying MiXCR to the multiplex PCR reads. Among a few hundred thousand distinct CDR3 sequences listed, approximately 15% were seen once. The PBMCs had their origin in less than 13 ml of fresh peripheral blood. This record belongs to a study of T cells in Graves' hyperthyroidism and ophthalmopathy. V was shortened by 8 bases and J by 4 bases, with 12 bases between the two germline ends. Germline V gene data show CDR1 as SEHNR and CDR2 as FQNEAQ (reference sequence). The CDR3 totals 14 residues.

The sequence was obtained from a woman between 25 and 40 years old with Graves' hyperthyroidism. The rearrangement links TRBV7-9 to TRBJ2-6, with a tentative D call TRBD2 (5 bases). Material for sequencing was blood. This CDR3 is CASEAERGANVLTF. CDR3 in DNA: TGTGCCAGCGAAGCGGAGCGGGGGGCCAACGTCCTGACTTTC.